The present T cell receptor beta chain was sequenced within a study of shared clonotypes between healthy human individuals. Study-level background: Donor ages ranged 18 to 49 years: two women, a few men. General study points: For naive CD4 cells, roughly 5% of clonotypes were shared across a handful of donors.

Selected positively for CCR7 and CD45RO-negative, naive CD8 cells excluded terminally differentiated effector memory CD45RA+ cells. Donors, without exception, were Caucasian adults residing in Nashville, Tennessee. The method was immunoSEQ multiplex PCR; TCRdb's version includes in-frame clones alone and lacks a portion of them. Of approximately 590,000 clones in the sample, 95% to 96% were seen once. As regards this clone: Its antigen is still unknown.

This CDR3 has 14 residues. The V end was cut by 2 bases, the J end by 2 bases, with 8 bases between. The germline CDR1 and CDR2 sequences are MNHEY and SVGAGI. The chain recombines TRBV6-5 with TRBJ2-3; D not resolved. The source is a woman aged 30 to 39 in good health. Sequencing used naive CD8+ T cells sorted from blood. CDR3 amino acids: CASSYVADTDTQYF. CDR3 nucleotides: TGTGCCAGCAGTTACGTGGCAGACACAGATACGCAGTATTTT.